This TCR beta chain was captured in a study of early T cells in non-severe SARS-CoV-2 infection. For the study at large: Sequenced bulk RNA came from whole blood that was unsorted, and chains were unpaired.

As part of library construction, unique molecular identifiers were attached to individual cDNA molecules. TCRdb reanalysed the 5' RACE reads using MiXCR and keeps one entry per CDR3 protein. The sample shows about 70,000 distinct CDR3 sequences, roughly 15% of them seen only once. This clonotype was seen a few times. The germline V gene encodes CDR1 LNHNV and CDR2 YYDKDF (reference sequence). With 5 bases removed from V and 1 base from J, the gap between germline ends came to 15 bases. This CDR3 has 15 residues. The source of this sequence is an adult who was a healthcare worker with PCR-confirmed SARS-CoV-2 infection or an uninfected control (not recorded which). The sample consisted of whole blood, taken at baseline. The J gene is TRBJ2-7, the V gene TRBV15; TRBD1 is a possible D gene (5 bases). The CDR3 region has the DNA TGTGCCACCAGCGCCAATGTGCCAGGGTCCTACGAGCAGTACTTC. Residues: CATSANVPGSYEQYF. Drawing the rest from reference TRBV15 and TRBJ2-7, the complete variable domain is DAMVIQNPRYQVTQFGKPVTLSCSQTLNHNVMYWYQQKSSQAPKLLFHYYDKDFNNEADTPDNFQSRRPNTSFCFLDIRSPGLGDTAMYLCATSANVPGSYEQYFGPGTRLTVT.